This T cell receptor (beta chain) originates from a study of T cell repertoires in cytomegalovirus infection. Overall study: In public TCR beta signatures, there were indications of both CMV infection and matching HLA type.

This clonotype was found many times. Its antigen is unknown. General observations from the study: Ex vivo responses were dominated by HLA-C-restricted CMV-specific TCR beta clonotypes. Identification of carriers of CMV plus the relevant HLA was performed using cumulative public TCR beta family frequency.

MiXCR, applied by TCRdb to the reads, yields one record per CDR3 protein. The table lists 250,000 to 300,000 distinct CDR3 sequences, under 25% of them singletons. The CDR3 loop spans 14 amino acids. Trimming took 5 bases from V and 7 from J, leaving 14 bases between them. Germline V gene data show CDR1 as SGHTA and CDR2 as FQGNSA. The V call is TRBV7-2, the J call TRBJ2-2, with D unclear. This sequence was found in a human donor in good health (CMV status not recorded). Some clones in this sample may be carry-over from other donors' samples. The source was cultured PBMCs, collected from culture after CMV antigen stimulation. DNA of the CDR3: TGTGCCAGCAGCCAGTCGCATCAGGTCGGGGAGCTGTTTTTT. It specifies CASSQSHQVGELFF.